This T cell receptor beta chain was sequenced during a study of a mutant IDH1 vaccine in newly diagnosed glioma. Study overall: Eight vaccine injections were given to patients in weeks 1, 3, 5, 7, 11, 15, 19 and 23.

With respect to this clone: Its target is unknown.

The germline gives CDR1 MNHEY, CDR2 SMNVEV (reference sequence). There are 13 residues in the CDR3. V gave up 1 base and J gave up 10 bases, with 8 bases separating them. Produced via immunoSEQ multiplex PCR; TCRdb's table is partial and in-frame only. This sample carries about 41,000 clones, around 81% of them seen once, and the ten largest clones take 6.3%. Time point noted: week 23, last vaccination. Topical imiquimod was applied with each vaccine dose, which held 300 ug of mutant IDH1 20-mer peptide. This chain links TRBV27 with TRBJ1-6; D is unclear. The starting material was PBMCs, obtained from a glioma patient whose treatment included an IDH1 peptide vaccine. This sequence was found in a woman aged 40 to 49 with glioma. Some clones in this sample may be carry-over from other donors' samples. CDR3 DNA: TGTGCCAGCAGTTTATTGGGGTGGTCACCCCTCCACTTT. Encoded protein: CASSLLGWSPLHF.